One and the same sample provided the 21 T cell receptor beta chains below, sequenced in a study of cytomegalovirus exposure and HLA in healthy donors (TCRdb year 2017). Receptor amplification or capture employed the immunoSEQ multiplex PCR assay. For the multiplex PCR, a mixture combining 60 forward primers for TCR Vbeta segments and 13 reverse primers for TCR Jbeta segments was used. Held by TCRdb, this immuneACCESS table contains in-frame sequences only and omits some clones. Under half of the omission traces to an unresolved V gene where checked; the cause of the rest is unknown. A total of some 150,000 clones appear in this sample, 55% to 75% of them only once. Around 7.1% of the sample is held by the ten biggest clonotypes. Sequencing was carried out using PBMCs. Receptor source: a woman aged 55-70 years in good health and CMV-seropositive.

This sequence joins TRBV28 and TRBJ2-7; a possible D gene is TRBD1 (6 bases). Deletions cut 5 bases from V and 0 bases from J, with 14 bases between. Germline V CDR1 and CDR2: MDHEN, SYDVKM. This CDR3 is 15 amino acids long. The CDR3 here is CASSPGQHSSYEQYF. The CDR3 DNA is TGTGCCAGCAGTCCCGGACAGCATAGCTCCTACGAGCAGTACTTC.

This chain links TRBV21-1 with TRBJ2-7; the tabulated D call, TRBD1, remains unverified against the DNA. TRBV21-1 is deemed a pseudogene. The length of the CDR3 is 14 residues. CDR3 DNA: TGTGCCAGCAGTTCCCTTGGTACAGGGGGCAGGCGGTACTTC. Translating gives CASSSLGTGGRRYF.

In this sample, this clone turned up a few times. The V and J genes are TRBV7-9 and TRBJ2-3; D remains unclear. Germline lookup yields CDR1 SEHNR and CDR2 FQNEAQ (reference sequence). The germline V and J ends were trimmed by 5 bases and 2 bases, with 8 bases remaining between them. The CDR3 covers 13 residues. Written as DNA, the CDR3 is TGTGCCAGCAGCCGTCCAGACACAGATACGCAGTATTTT. It encodes CASSRPDTDTQYF.

This rearrangement joins TRBV28 to TRBJ2-3; perhaps TRBD2 as D (6 bases). Trimming removed 2 bases from V and 0 bases from J, with 9 bases in between. The CDR3 extends over 15 amino acids. Germline lookup yields CDR1 MDHEN and CDR2 SYDVKM. CDR3 sequence reads: CASSLGGSSTDTQYF. The CDR3 coding sequence is TGTGCCAGCAGTTTAGGGGGGAGTAGCACAGATACGCAGTATTTT.

The chain links TRBV14 to TRBJ1-5, with D unclear. The V and J ends lost 1 base and 6 bases respectively, with 13 bases between them. CDR3 length equals 15 residues. Germline loops: CDR1 SGHDN, CDR2 FVKESK. CDR3 in DNA: TGTGCCAGCAGCCAAGGAGTTGGCCCAGGTCAGCCCCAGCATTTT. Residues: CASSQGVGPGQPQHF.

The chain joins TRBV18 to TRBJ1-1; 8 bases are a match to TRBD1. With V trimmed by 5 bases and J by 4 bases, 3 bases remained unmatched. The CDR3 has 13 residues. Looked up from germline, CDR1 is KGHSH and CDR2 is LQKENI. The CDR3 is CASSYDRGTEAFF. In nucleotides, the CDR3 is TGTGCCAGCTCATACGACAGGGGCACTGAAGCTTTCTTT.

This clone was seen a few times. The rearrangement uses TRBV18 and TRBJ1-3, with 7 bases aligning to TRBD1. The trim removed 2 bases at V and 5 bases at J, leaving 6 bases unmatched. Germline assignment: CDR1 KGHSH and CDR2 LQKENI. This CDR3 is built from 15 residues. Here the CDR3 DNA reads TGTGCCAGCTCACCAGAAGACAGGGTCCGAAACACCATATATTTT. Its translation: CASSPEDRVRNTIYF.

CDR3: CASSSPRDRGYEQYF. In nucleotides, the CDR3 is TGTGCCAGCAGTTCCCCCCGGGACAGGGGTTACGAGCAGTACTTC. J is TRBJ2-7 and V is TRBV28; TRBD1 matches at 10 bases. Germline CDR1 reads MDHEN; CDR2 reads SYDVKM. Unmatched junction bases numbered 7, after V lost 4 bases and J lost 4 bases. This CDR3 is 15 amino acids long.

This clone showed up just once. The CDR3 is CASSYSPSGSYEQYF. The CDR3 DNA follows: TGTGCCAGCAGTTACTCTCCTAGCGGGTCCTACGAGCAGTACTTC. This chain connects TRBV6-5 to TRBJ2-7; TRBD2 aligns across 8 bases. From germline, CDR1 is MNHEY and CDR2 SVGAGI. V was clipped by 0 bases and J by 1 base; unmatched bases: 2. The CDR3 runs to 15 residues.

The chain is built from TRBV9 and TRBJ2-2, with 9 bases identical to TRBD1. This CDR3 is 16 amino acids long. Germline CDR1 is SGDLS and CDR2 is YYNGEE. With 4 bases clipped from V and 6 bases from J, the junction kept 10 bases outside the gene matches. CDR3 region: CASSRFLDRGSGELFF. The CDR3 region has the DNA TGTGCCAGCAGCCGCTTTCTTGACAGGGGGTCCGGGGAGCTGTTTTTT. Full variable domain (outside the CDR3, taken from reference TRBV9 and TRBJ2-2): DSGVTQTPKHLITATGQRVTLRCSPRSGDLSVYWYQQSLDQGLQFLIQYYNGEERAKGNILERFSAQQFPDLHSELNLSSLELGDSALYFCASSRFLDRGSGELFFGEGSRLTVL.

The chain combines TRBV13 with TRBJ2-5, with D maybe TRBD1 (7 bases). The DNA end is a closer match to TRBJ2-7, so the J assignment may be wrong. This CDR3 comprises 14 residues. Per germline, CDR1 PRHDT and CDR2 FYEKMQ (reference sequence). The CDR3 coding sequence is TGTGCCAGCAGTCTCCAGGGGGAGGTGGGCGAGCAGTACTTC. This sequence encodes CASSLQGEVGEQYF.

This clone has just a few counts. The chain uses TRBV11-2 and TRBJ1-1, with a tentative D call TRBD1 (6 bases). Trimming cost V 0 bases and J 2 bases, with 16 bases left between them. This CDR3 has 17 amino acids. Per germline, CDR1 SGHAT and CDR2 FQNNGV. CDR3 coding DNA: TGTGCCAGCAGCTTAGATAAGGTAGGCAGGGGAAACACTGAAGCTTTCTTT. It yields the protein CASSLDKVGRGNTEAFF. Together with reference TRBV11-2 and TRBJ1-1, the CDR3 gives the full variable domain: EAGVAQSPRYKIIEKRQSVAFWCNPISGHATLYWYQQILGQGPKLLIQFQNNGVVDDSQLPKDRFSAERLKGVDSTLKIQPAKLEDSAVYLCASSLDKVGRGNTEAFFGQGTRLTVV.

This sequence joins TRBV10-3 and TRBJ2-3, with D possibly being TRBD2 (5 bases). Trimming left V 5 bases short and J 0 bases short, with 15 bases between. Germline loops: CDR1 ENHRY, CDR2 SYGVKD. The CDR3 covers 16 residues. The CDR3 DNA reads as TGTGCCATCAGTCTGCCGGCGGGCATTAGCACAGATACGCAGTATTTT. Its translation is CAISLPAGISTDTQYF.

This sequence joins TRBV28 and TRBJ1-4; no clear D gene. Germline V gives CDR1 MDHEN, CDR2 SYDVKM. V was pared by 2 bases and J by 0 bases, with 7 bases between. The CDR3 spans 15 residues. The CDR3 reads CASSLISSTNEKLFF. The CDR3 region has the DNA TGTGCCAGCAGTTTAATATCTTCAACTAATGAAAAACTGTTTTTT.

CDR3 bases: TGTGCCAGTAGTATGCCTAGCGGATACAATGAGCAGTTCTTC. Amino acids: CASSMPSGYNEQFF. The chain combines TRBV19 with TRBJ2-1, with 7 bases fitting TRBD2. This CDR3 region has 14 residues. In germline, CDR1 is LNHDA, CDR2 SQIVND (reference sequence). The junction had 3 bases not matched to a gene; V was cut back by 3 bases and J by 4 bases.

V gene TRBV5-1 combines with J gene TRBJ2-3; 9 bases are shared with TRBD2. Germline V gene data show CDR1 as SGHRS and CDR2 as YFSETQ. CDR3 length equals 16 residues. V shed 3 bases, J shed 6 bases, and the junction held 11 bases outside the gene matches. The CDR3 DNA reads as TGCGCCAGCAGCTCCCAGGGACTAGCCGGCCGGGATACGCAGTATTTT. Protein: CASSSQGLAGRDTQYF.

In this sample, this clone turned up a few times. V gene TRBV19 combines with J gene TRBJ1-6; no reliable D call. The CDR3 spans 16 residues. Germline CDR1 reads LNHDA; CDR2 reads SQIVND (reference sequence). V was shortened by 1 base and J by 10 bases, with 17 bases between the two germline ends. The CDR3 region is CASSIGVAGYNSPLHF. The CDR3 coding sequence is TGTGCCAGTAGTATAGGAGTCGCGGGGTACAACTCACCCCTCCACTTT. The whole variable domain, filled in from reference TRBV19 and TRBJ1-6, reads DGGITQSPKYLFRKEGQNVTLSCEQNLNHDAMYWYRQDPGQGLRLIYYSQIVNDFQKGDIAEGYSVSREKKESFPLTVTSAQKNPTAFYLCASSIGVAGYNSPLHFGNGTRLTVT.

This clone was found a few times. This chain links TRBV19 with TRBJ2-7, with 8 bases that match TRBD1. The germline gives CDR1 LNHDA, CDR2 SQIVND (reference sequence). This CDR3 is 16 amino acids long. After removal of 5 bases from V and 2 bases from J, the junction contained 11 bases not matched to a gene. Here the CDR3 DNA reads TGTGCCAGTAGTCACTCCGGACAGGGCCTCCCCTACGAGCAGTACTTC. Protein sequence: CASSHSGQGLPYEQYF.

The J gene is TRBJ1-5, the V gene TRBV7-9; D perhaps matches TRBD1 (6 bases). The CDR3 runs 12 residues. In germline, CDR1 is SEHNR, CDR2 FQNEAQ (reference sequence). V dropped 3 bases and J dropped 7 bases, with 7 bases sitting between them. In DNA form, the CDR3 reads TGTGCCAGCAGCTTCAGGGGCCAGCCCCAGCATTTT. Its translation: CASSFRGQPQHF.

This chain joins TRBV9 and TRBJ2-5; 7 bases align to TRBD2. Germline loops: CDR1 SGDLS, CDR2 YYNGEE. J was trimmed by 0 bases and V by 0 bases; bases with no gene match: 2. This CDR3 contains 15 residues. CDR3 nucleotide sequence: TGTGCCAGCAGCGTAGGGGGGGGTGACCAAGAGACCCAGTACTTC. Its translation: CASSVGGGDQETQYF.

Here the CDR3 reads CASSFYGAPSSYEQYF. The CDR3 DNA is TGTGCCAGCAGTTTTTACGGAGCGCCAAGCTCCTACGAGCAGTACTTC. The chain uses TRBV27 and TRBJ2-7; D not certain. V was trimmed by 3 bases and J by 0 bases, leaving 15 bases between them. CDR1 is MNHEY and CDR2 is SMNVEV in the germline V gene (reference sequence). There are 16 residues in the CDR3.